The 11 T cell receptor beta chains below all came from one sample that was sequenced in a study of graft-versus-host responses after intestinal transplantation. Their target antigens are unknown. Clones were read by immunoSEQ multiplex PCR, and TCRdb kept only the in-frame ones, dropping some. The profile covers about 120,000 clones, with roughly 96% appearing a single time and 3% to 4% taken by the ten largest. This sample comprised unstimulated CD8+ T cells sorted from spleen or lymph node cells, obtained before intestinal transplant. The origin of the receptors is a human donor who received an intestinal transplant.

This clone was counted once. The CDR3 spells CASSQVGQGYNEQFF. CDR3 DNA sequence: TGCGCCAGCAGCCAAGTTGGTCAGGGCTACAATGAGCAGTTCTTC. The chain joins TRBV4-3 to TRBJ2-1; D might be TRBD1 (5 bases). CDR1 LGHNA and CDR2 YSLEER come from the germline V gene. The CDR3 is 15 amino acids. V was cut by 1 base and J by 3 bases, with 10 bases left in between.

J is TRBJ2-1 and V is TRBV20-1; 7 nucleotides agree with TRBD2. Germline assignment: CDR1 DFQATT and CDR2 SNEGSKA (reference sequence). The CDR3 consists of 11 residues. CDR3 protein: CIPGRDYEQFF. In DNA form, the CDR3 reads TGCATCCCTGGGAGGGACTATGAGCAGTTCTTC.

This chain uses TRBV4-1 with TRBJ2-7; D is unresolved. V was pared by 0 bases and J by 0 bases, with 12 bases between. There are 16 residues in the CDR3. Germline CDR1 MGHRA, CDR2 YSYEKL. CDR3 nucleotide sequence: TGCGCCAGCAGCCAAGAAAAGGCTTCTTTCTCCTACGAGCAGTACTTC. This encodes CASSQEKASFSYEQYF.

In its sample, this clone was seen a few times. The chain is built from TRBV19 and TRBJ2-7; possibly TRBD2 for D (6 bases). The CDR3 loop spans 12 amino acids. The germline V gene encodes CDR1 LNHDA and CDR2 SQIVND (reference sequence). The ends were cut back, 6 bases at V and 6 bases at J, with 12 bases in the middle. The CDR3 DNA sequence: TGTGCCAGTAGCGAGTACGGGGGCGAGCAGTACTTC. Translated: CASSEYGGEQYF.

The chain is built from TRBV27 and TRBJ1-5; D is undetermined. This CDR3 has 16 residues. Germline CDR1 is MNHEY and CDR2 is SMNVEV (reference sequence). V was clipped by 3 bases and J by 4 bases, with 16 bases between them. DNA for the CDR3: TGTGCCAGCAGTTTCAGAGGGCCTAGGTCAAATCAGCCCCAGCATTTT. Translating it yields CASSFRGPRSNQPQHF.

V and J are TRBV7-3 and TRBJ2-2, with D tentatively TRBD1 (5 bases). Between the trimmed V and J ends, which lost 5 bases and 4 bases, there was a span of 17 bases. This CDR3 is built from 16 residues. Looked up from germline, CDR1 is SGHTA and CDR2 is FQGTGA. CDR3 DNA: TGTGCCAGCAGCGCCCAGGGAACCCCGGGCACCGGGGAGCTGTTTTTT. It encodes CASSAQGTPGTGELFF.

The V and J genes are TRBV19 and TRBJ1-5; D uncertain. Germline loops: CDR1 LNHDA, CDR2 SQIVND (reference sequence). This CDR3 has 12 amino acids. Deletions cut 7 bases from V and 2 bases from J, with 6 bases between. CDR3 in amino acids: CASTSGNQPQHF. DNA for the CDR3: TGTGCCAGTACGAGTGGCAATCAGCCCCAGCATTTT.

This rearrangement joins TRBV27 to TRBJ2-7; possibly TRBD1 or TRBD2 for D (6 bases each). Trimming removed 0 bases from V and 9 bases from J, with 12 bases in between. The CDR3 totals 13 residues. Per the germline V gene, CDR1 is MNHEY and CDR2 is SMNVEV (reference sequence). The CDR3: CASSLSGGRGQYF. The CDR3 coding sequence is TGTGCCAGCAGTTTATCGGGGGGCAGGGGGCAGTACTTC.

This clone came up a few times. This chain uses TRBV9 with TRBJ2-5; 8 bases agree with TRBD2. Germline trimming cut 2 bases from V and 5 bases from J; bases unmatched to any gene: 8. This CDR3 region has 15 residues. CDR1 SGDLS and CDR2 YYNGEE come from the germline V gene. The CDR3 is CASSVTSPGGETQYF. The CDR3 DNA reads TGTGCCAGCAGCGTCACTAGCCCGGGGGGGGAGACCCAGTACTTC.

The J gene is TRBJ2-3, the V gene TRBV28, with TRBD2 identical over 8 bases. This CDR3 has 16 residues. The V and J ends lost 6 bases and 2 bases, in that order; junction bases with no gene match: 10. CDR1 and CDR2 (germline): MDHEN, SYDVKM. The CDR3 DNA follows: TGTGCCAGCAGCCTCTTTAGCGGGATGAACACAGATACGCAGTATTTT. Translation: CASSLFSGMNTDTQYF.

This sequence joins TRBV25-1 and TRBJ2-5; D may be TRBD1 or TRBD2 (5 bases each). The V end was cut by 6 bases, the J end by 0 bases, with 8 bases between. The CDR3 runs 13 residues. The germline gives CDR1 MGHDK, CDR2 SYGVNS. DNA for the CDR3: TGTGCCAGCAGGGGGGTGAACCAAGAGACCCAGTACTTC. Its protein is CASRGVNQETQYF. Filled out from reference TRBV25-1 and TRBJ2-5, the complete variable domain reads EADIYQTPRYLVIGTGKKITLECSQTMGHDKMYWYQQDPGMELHLIHYSYGVNSTEKGDLSSESTVSRIRTEHFPLTLESARPSHTSQYLCASRGVNQETQYFGPGTRLLVL.